Here is one T cell receptor beta chain with its context. Authors' processing steps: Amplified reference gene primers provided the basis for estimating nucleated cell counts. The assay was immunoSEQ multiplex PCR, and TCRdb's table has in-frame clones only and misses some. V and J calls and clone size are given by that table; D and trimming were obtained from the DNA. The table includes approximately 91,000 clones, around three quarters detected once. This entry is derived from a study of blood T cell repertoires in COVID-19. Study-level background: The United States, Italy and Spain supplied acute and convalescent COVID-19 samples. PBMCs, B-cell-depleted T cells, or T cells provided the cDNA or gDNA that made up the material.

The sequence was obtained from a man between 65 and 80 years old with acute or convalescent COVID-19. Sequencing was done on a sample of peripheral blood.

The CDR3 DNA follows: TGTGCCAGCAGCGACATCGGGACAGGGGCAGATACGCAGTATTTT. Amino acid sequence: CASSDIGTGADTQYF. The J gene is TRBJ2-3, the V gene TRBV7-9; 10 bases match TRBD1. The CDR3 is 15 amino acids. Germline V gene sequence: CDR1 SEHNR, CDR2 FQNEAQ (reference sequence). V trimming: 5 bases; J trimming: 4 bases; junction bases outside the gene matches: 6.